The 3 T cell receptor beta chains reported below all come from one sample, sequenced in a study of brain T cells in children with intractable seizures (dated by TCRdb to the early 2020s). The library was made by the immunoSEQ multiplex PCR assay. TCRdb mirrors the immuneACCESS table, restricted to in-frame sequences. Some clones are absent from its copies; in checked studies, under half trace to an unresolved V gene, and the reason for the others is unknown. In all, the sample holds 60,000 to 65,000 clones, and roughly 95% of those were seen once. Over 0.35% of the sample goes to the ten largest clones. The time point label on this specimen signifies: resected brain tissue, or blood drawn just prior to surgery. The sample in question was peripheral blood, obtained at surgery. Receptor source: a boy younger than two with focal cortical dysplasia and intractable seizures.

The chain links TRBV19 to TRBJ2-1; weak D call: TRBD2 (7 bases). Per the germline V gene, CDR1 is LNHDA and CDR2 is SQIVND (reference sequence). CDR3 size: 17 residues. V lost 6 bases and J 9 bases, leaving 27 bases between the germline ends. CDR3 loop: CASRPRGRGSGLAEQFF. CDR3 bases: TGTGCCAGTAGACCGCGGGGGCGCGGGAGCGGTTTGGCTGAGCAGTTCTTC.

The rearrangement links TRBV7-3 to TRBJ2-5, with D maybe TRBD2 (5 bases). Per the germline V gene, CDR1 is SGHTA and CDR2 is FQGTGA. Between the trimmed V and J ends, which lost 2 bases and 5 bases, there was a span of 9 bases. This CDR3 region has 13 residues. The CDR3 DNA reads as TGTGCCAGCAGCTTAGACCCGGGGGAGACCCAGTACTTC. It codes for CASSLDPGETQYF.

The chain combines TRBV18 with TRBJ1-1; D might be TRBD1 (5 bases). This CDR3 region has 15 residues. The V gene's germline CDR1 is KGHSH and CDR2 LQKENI. The germline V and J ends were trimmed by 8 bases and 0 bases, with 16 bases remaining between them. CDR3 coding DNA: TGTGCCAGCCTTACCGGCAGGGACTTGAACACTGAAGCTTTCTTT. It yields the protein CASLTGRDLNTEAFF.